What follows is one T cell receptor (beta chain) and its context. No antigen is known for it. Base qualities are not provided; no much larger clone lies one nucleotide away. The entry originates in a study of chemoradiotherapy in HPV16-positive cancers (dated by TCRdb to 2022 to 2024). For the wider study: Candidate HPV-specific T-cell clones and common TCR motifs were defined through functional T-cell assays on cells from a couple of HPV16-positive patients. The candidate HPV-specific TCRs and motifs were subsequently tracked in TCR repertoires obtained from roughly 78 patients with HPV-related cancers. The study asked whether T-cell immunity against the HPV oncoproteins E6 and E7 changes during chemoradiotherapy and whether it affects survival. Study-level results and caveats: Improved recurrence-free survival in HPV16-positive patients was associated with expansion of HPV-responsive T cells during chemoradiotherapy. Expansion of candidate HPV-specific clones and E7-related TCR motifs was observed in the tumor microenvironment during treatment, whereas no such expansion was observed for non-HPV-specific T cells. Only a couple of HPV16-positive patients were used to derive the functional definition of HPV-specific T cells, and the survival association was reported for HPV16-positive patients.

Libraries were made using the immunoSEQ multiplex PCR assay. TCRdb provides this immuneACCESS table in a form limited to in-frame rearrangements. Some clones are lacking; in checked studies, under half of them reflect an unresolved V gene, and why the rest are absent is not known. The sample profile shows 36,000 or so clones; roughly 78% of them were found once. 3.8% of the sample lies in the top ten. Repertoires were sampled multiple times during chemoradiotherapy, which allowed clonal expansion in the tumor microenvironment to be followed. CDR1 and CDR2, per the germline V gene, are SGHDN and FVKESK. The CDR3 has 15 amino acids, counting the end cysteine and phenylalanine. Only the CDR3 part of the read is kept: 45 bases, read in frame from the first base. At the junction V is shortened by 4 bases and J by 2 bases, with 13 bases in between.

The source was blood, collected from a patient who underwent chemoradiotherapy. Here the chain combines TRBV14 and TRBJ2-3; there is no confident call for the D gene. The TCR was taken from a human donor with HPV-associated anogenital cancer. The bases read TGTGCCAGCAGCCTCTTCGCGGATCCCACAGATACGCAGTATTTT. It translates as CASSLFADPTDTQYF. With the rest looked up from the reference TRBV14 and TRBJ2-3 genes rather than sequenced, the full variable domain is EAGVTQFPSHSVIEKGQTVTLRCDPISGHDNLYWYRRVMGKEIKFLLHFVKESKQDESGMPNNRFLAERTGGTYSTLKVQPAELEDSGVYFCASSLFADPTDTQYFGPGTRLTVL.